This is a list of T cell receptor beta chains from one sample in a study of blood T cells in healthy people across ages. One entry per CDR3 protein, called by TCRdb with MiXCR from the 5' RACE reads. The sample records roughly 730,000 distinct CDR3 sequences, about 56% being singletons. The source material was blood. All receptors come from a middle-aged man in good health. The CDR3 runs from the conserved cysteine through the conserved F or W. D genes are given only for firm matches. A clone size is listed for some rows: how often the clone was seen (once, few, many), or a class if it is expanded.

TRBD2	TRBV6-2/TRBV6-3	TRBJ2-3	.	TGTGCCAGCAGTCCCACTGTCCGACTAGCGGGAGGTTTAGATACGCAGTATTTT	CASSPTVRLAGGLDTQYF
.	TRBV7-8	TRBJ1-4	.	TGTGCCAGCAGCTTACAGGGGCGGACTAATGAAAAACTGTTTTTT	CASSLQGRTNEKLFF
.	TRBV7-2	TRBJ1-1	.	TGTGCCAGCAGCAAGCCCGATGAGAGAAAAGCTTTCTTT	CASSKPDERKAFF
.	TRBV13	TRBJ2-7	.	TGTGCCGGCAGCTTAGGGTGGCCCTACGAGCAGTACTTC	CAGSLGWPYEQYF
.	TRBV28	TRBJ2-4	once	TGTGCCAGCAGTTTACGAGCGGAGACGATTCGGGGAAACATTCAGTACTTC	CASSLRAETIRGNIQYF
.	TRBV4-2	TRBJ2-1	.	TGTGCCAGCAGCCAGGGTGGCCGGGACGGCCTCAATGAGCAGTTCTTC	CASSQGGRDGLNEQFF
.	TRBV12-3/TRBV12-4	TRBJ2-7	.	TGTGCCAGCAGTTTATCGGGTTGGGAAGACGAGCAGTACTTC	CASSLSGWEDEQYF
.	TRBV14	TRBJ2-7	.	TGTGCCAGCAGCCCGGGAGCCTACAATGAGCAGTACTTC	CASSPGAYNEQYF
TRBD2	TRBV5-1	TRBJ2-5	.	TGCGCCAGCAGCGTCGGACTAGCGGGGAGTGTCCAAGAGACCCAGTACTTC	CASSVGLAGSVQETQYF
.	TRBV4-1	TRBJ2-7	.	TGCGCCAGCAGCCAAGTTGTCCCCCGGGGACCGACGAACTACGAGCAGTACTTC	CASSQVVPRGPTNYEQYF
TRBD2	TRBV29-1	TRBJ2-1	few	TGCAGCGTTGTGCAGCGGGGGAGTTACAATGAGCAGTTCTTC	CSVVQRGSYNEQFF
.	TRBV11-1	TRBJ2-1	.	TGTGCCAGCAGCTTGATCGCAGGGTATGAGCAGTTCTTC	CASSLIAGYEQFF
.	TRBV27	TRBJ2-4	.	TGTGCCAGCAGTTTATCCCGGGGAGCCAAAAACATTCAGTACTTC	CASSLSRGAKNIQYF
.	TRBV4-1	TRBJ2-7	.	TGCGCCAGCAGCCAAGTAACTAGTATCGAGCAGTACTTC	CASSQVTSIEQYF
.	TRBV3-1	TRBJ2-2	.	TGTGCCAGCAGCCAAGATTTGGTAGGAACAGCTGACACCGGGGAGCTGTTTTTT	CASSQDLVGTADTGELFF
TRBD1	TRBV20-1	TRBJ2-7	few	TGCAGTGCTAGAGTATTCGGTTCGACAGGGAGCAACGAGCAGTACTTC	CSARVFGSTGSNEQYF
TRBD1	TRBV12-3/TRBV12-4	TRBJ1-1	few	TGTGCCAGCAGCCCACAGGGGTGGGTATCTGAAGCTTTCTTT	CASSPQGWVSEAFF
.	TRBV3-1	TRBJ2-1	.	TGTGCCAGCAGATATGGCAGCGGAGCTATGTACAATGAGCAGTTCTTC	CASRYGSGAMYNEQFF
TRBD1	TRBV4-1	TRBJ2-5	once	TGCGCCAGCAGCCAGGTACAGGGGGTGGGGATGATCCAAGAGACCCAGTACTTC	CASSQVQGVGMIQETQYF
.	TRBV29-1	TRBJ1-2	.	TGCAGCGTTGAAGATGGGATCAGGCTTAACTATGGCTACACCTTC	CSVEDGIRLNYGYTF
.	TRBV18	TRBJ2-5	.	TGTGCCAGCTCACCCCAACACGGCCAAGAGACCCAGTACTTC	CASSPQHGQETQYF
TRBD1	TRBV27	TRBJ2-1	few	TGTGCCAGCCAAAGGGGGCGAAACTCCAATGAGCAGTTCTTC	CASQRGRNSNEQFF
TRBD1	TRBV5-1	TRBJ2-3	many	TGCGCCAGCAGCTTGACAGGGGCTCATCATACGCAGTATTTT	CASSLTGAHHTQYF
.	TRBV28	TRBJ2-3	.	TGTGCCAGCAGTTCACGGACTATCCCTAGCACAGATACGCAGTATTTT	CASSSRTIPSTDTQYF
.	TRBV3-1	TRBJ2-4	.	TGTGCCAGCAGCTACCAACATGGAGTTCGGTACTTC	CASSYQHGVRYF
.	TRBV4-1	TRBJ2-5	few	TGCGCCAGCAGCCAGAGGGAGACCCAGTACTTC	CASSQRETQYF